The entry below describes one T cell receptor (beta chain). The data were produced by immunoSEQ multiplex PCR, yet TCRdb's version contains in-frame clones alone and is incomplete. The table includes some 90,000 clones, approximately 90% detected once. The data stem from a study of OX40 agonist ivuxolimab in advanced cancers. Study details: Cohort: 82.7% men, mean age around 60, aged roughly 23 to 90.

Patients were excluded for autoimmune disease history or systemic immunosuppression. The CDR3 contains 16 residues. Germline CDR1 and CDR2: LNHNV and YYDKDF (reference sequence). V trimming: 2 bases; J trimming: 4 bases; junction bases outside the gene matches: 8. Material: CD4+ or CD8+ T cells sorted from blood, obtained in a trial of the OX40 agonist ivuxolimab. This clonotype was obtained from an adult with an advanced solid tumor such as melanoma, head and neck, liver or kidney cancer. This chain links TRBV15 with TRBJ2-3; 8 positions match TRBD2. The CDR3 nucleotides read TGTGCCACCAGCAGACCCGCGGGAGGCTCTCCAGATACGCAGTATTTT. Its protein product is CATSRPAGGSPDTQYF. The entire variable domain, with the rest obtained from reference TRBV15 and TRBJ2-3, is as follows: DAMVIQNPRYQVTQFGKPVTLSCSQTLNHNVMYWYQQKSSQAPKLLFHYYDKDFNNEADTPDNFQSRRPNTSFCFLDIRSPGLGDTAMYLCATSRPAGGSPDTQYFGPGTRLTVL.